The 11 T cell receptor beta chains below come from one sample, sequenced in a study of blood T cell repertoires in COVID-19. Clones were read by immunoSEQ multiplex PCR, and TCRdb kept only the in-frame ones, dropping some. This sample has about 120,000 clones; just over 75% occur once, and the top ten carry 3.8%. Sequenced input: peripheral blood. The receptors come from a woman over 75 with acute or convalescent COVID-19.

The chain employs TRBV9 and TRBJ1-3; D is undetermined. The CDR3 length is 15 residues. Trimming removed 0 bases from V and 0 bases from J, with 7 bases in between. Germline CDR1 is SGDLS and CDR2 is YYNGEE. This chain's CDR3 is CASSVGLSSGNTIYF. CDR3 in DNA: TGTGCCAGCAGCGTAGGATTGAGCTCTGGAAACACCATATATTTT. Full variable domain (outside the CDR3, taken from reference TRBV9 and TRBJ1-3): DSGVTQTPKHLITATGQRVTLRCSPRSGDLSVYWYQQSLDQGLQFLIQYYNGEERAKGNILERFSAQQFPDLHSELNLSSLELGDSALYFCASSVGLSSGNTIYFGEGSWLTVV.

This sequence joins TRBV28 and TRBJ1-2; D is unresolved. Germline assignment: CDR1 MDHEN and CDR2 SYDVKM. Trimming shortened V by 4 bases and J by 1 base, and 13 bases separated the two germline ends. This CDR3 is built from 15 residues. Here the CDR3 reads CASSSGSLINYGYTF. The CDR3 DNA reads TGTGCCAGCAGTTCGGGGAGCCTTATTAACTATGGCTACACCTTC.

The genes are TRBV6-2 or TRBV6-3 and TRBJ2-7; TRBD1 agrees at 8 bases. Germline V CDR1 and CDR2: MNHEY, SVGEGT. V dropped 6 bases and J dropped 5; count of bases not matched to a gene: 12. The CDR3 sequence is 15 residues long. The CDR3 sequence is CASSRPQGAHDEQYF. In nucleotides, the CDR3 is TGTGCCAGCAGCCGCCCCCAGGGGGCGCACGACGAGCAGTACTTC.

The DNA for the CDR3 is TGCGCCAGCAGTGAGGAGACGAGGAACTTAGGTTCCGGCCCAGAGACTGAAGCTTTCTTT. It yields the protein CASSEETRNLGSGPETEAFF. The chain uses TRBV10-2 and TRBJ1-1; D gene unclear. The V end lost 2 bases, the J end lost 5 bases, and 30 bases lay between the germline ends. CDR1 and CDR2 from the germline V gene are WSHSY and SAAADI. This CDR3 spans 20 amino acids.

This clone was observed at least ten times. The chain uses TRBV5-1 and TRBJ2-7, with D uncertain. The CDR3 is 15 amino acids. V was shortened by 4 bases and J by 2 bases, with 16 bases between the two germline ends. The germline V gene has CDR1 SGHRS and CDR2 YFSETQ. Written as DNA, the CDR3 is TGCGCCAGCAGCCCCCTCGTACAGTCCACCTACGAGCAGTACTTC. Translating it yields CASSPLVQSTYEQYF.

The chain recombines TRBV19 with TRBJ1-2, with D maybe TRBD1 (6 bases). The V end lost 3 bases, the J end lost 4 bases, and 15 bases lay between the germline ends. The germline CDR1 and CDR2 sequences are LNHDA and SQIVND (reference sequence). CDR3 length: 15 residues. The CDR3 loop is CASSMAGDFFYGYTF. In DNA form, the CDR3 reads TGTGCCAGTAGTATGGCAGGGGATTTTTTCTATGGCTACACCTTC.

The genes are TRBV6-2 or TRBV6-3 and TRBJ2-3; D possibly corresponds to TRBD1 (5 bases). Trimming removed 0 bases at V and 2 bases at J, with 15 bases between. The CDR3 contains 17 residues. Germline V gene sequence: CDR1 MNHEY, CDR2 SVGEGT. This chain's CDR3 is CASSYSSRTRYTDTQYF. DNA of the CDR3: TGTGCCAGCAGTTACTCGAGTAGGACAAGATACACAGATACGCAGTATTTT.

The chain links TRBV19 to TRBJ1-2; no clear D gene. The germline V gene has CDR1 LNHDA and CDR2 SQIVND (reference sequence). There are 13 residues in the CDR3. V was cut by 4 bases and J by 4 bases, with 10 bases left in between. The CDR3 loop is CASSTTRRYGYTF. The CDR3 bases are TGTGCCAGTAGTACGACGAGGCGCTATGGCTACACCTTC.

This chain links TRBV30 with TRBJ1-1, with no clear D. Looked up from germline, CDR1 is GTSNPN and CDR2 is SVGIG (reference sequence). This CDR3 is built from 15 residues. V lost 0 bases to trimming and J lost 4 bases, with 15 bases between them. CDR3 sequence reads: CAWSVGRVMPTEAFF. The CDR3 nucleotides are TGTGCCTGGAGTGTAGGGAGGGTAATGCCCACTGAAGCTTTCTTT.

The rearrangement links TRBV7-9 to TRBJ2-2, with D possibly matching TRBD2 (7 bases). The CDR3 consists of 16 residues. The germline V and J ends were trimmed by 6 bases and 4 bases, with 18 bases remaining between them. Germline lookup yields CDR1 SEHNR and CDR2 FQNEAQ (reference sequence). The CDR3 coding sequence is TGTGCCAGCAGACCTACAATCGGGGGGCTCACCGGGGAGCTGTTTTTT. Translating it yields CASRPTIGGLTGELFF.

The chain employs TRBV7-9 and TRBJ2-7; D unclear. The CDR3 runs to 12 residues. Germline CDR1 is SEHNR and CDR2 is FQNEAQ (reference sequence). Trimming stripped 5 bases from V and 5 bases from J, with 10 bases between. For the CDR3, the DNA is TGTGCCAGCAGCCCAACTAAACACGAGCAGTACTTC. This gives the protein CASSPTKHEQYF.